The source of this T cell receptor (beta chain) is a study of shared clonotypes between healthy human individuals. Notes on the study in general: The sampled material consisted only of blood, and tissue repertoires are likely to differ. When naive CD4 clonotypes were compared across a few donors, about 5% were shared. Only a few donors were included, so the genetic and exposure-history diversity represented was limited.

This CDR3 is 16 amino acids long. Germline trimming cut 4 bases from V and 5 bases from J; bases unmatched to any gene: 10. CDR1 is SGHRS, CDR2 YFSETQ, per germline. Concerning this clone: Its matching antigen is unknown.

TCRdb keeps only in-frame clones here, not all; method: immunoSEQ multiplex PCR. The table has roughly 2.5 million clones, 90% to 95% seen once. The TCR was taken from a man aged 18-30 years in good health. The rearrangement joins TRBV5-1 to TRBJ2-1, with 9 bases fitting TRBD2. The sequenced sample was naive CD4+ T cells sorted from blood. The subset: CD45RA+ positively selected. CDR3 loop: CASSRTSAPLDNEQFF. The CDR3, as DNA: TGCGCCAGCAGCCGGACTAGCGCACCTCTCGACAATGAGCAGTTCTTC.